These 29 T cell receptor beta chains share one sample of origin, sequenced in a study of blood T cell repertoires in COVID-19 (dated by TCRdb to the early 2020s). Library prep was done by the immunoSEQ multiplex PCR assay. Here the immuneACCESS table is served through TCRdb, limited to in-frame sequences with V and J called. Missing clones are a known gap in these copies; in checked studies unresolved V genes cover under half, and the rest lacks a known reason. The sample has approximately 260,000 clones on record, 85% to 90% of them singletons. The ten largest make up 1.5% to 2% of the sample. Source material: PBMCs or T cells enriched from blood (not recorded which). These receptors were taken from a woman aged 55-75 years who had recovered from COVID-19.

A single count supports this clone. The CDR3 loop reads CASSVRLAGAYNEQFF. The CDR3 bases are TGTGCCAGCAGCGTCCGACTAGCGGGTGCCTACAATGAGCAGTTCTTC. This chain uses TRBV9 with TRBJ2-1; 10 nucleotides match TRBD2. The CDR3 is made up of 16 amino acids. The V gene's germline CDR1 is SGDLS and CDR2 YYNGEE. J was trimmed by 2 bases and V by 2 bases; bases with no gene match: 4.

The chain employs TRBV14 and TRBJ2-7; 9 nucleotides agree with TRBD2. V lost 1 base and J lost 0; bases outside the gene matches: 10. Germline V gives CDR1 SGHDN, CDR2 FVKESK. This CDR3 is 18 amino acids long. Here the CDR3 DNA reads TGTGCCAGCAGCCAAGTGACTAGCGGTTTTAAGAGCTCCTACGAGCAGTACTTC. This encodes CASSQVTSGFKSSYEQYF.

This rearrangement joins TRBV24-1 to TRBJ1-1; D is unresolved. Trimming cost V 2 bases and J 2 bases, with 14 bases left between them. Germline V gene lookup returns CDR1 KGHDR and CDR2 SFDVKD. There are 16 residues in the CDR3. Written as DNA, the CDR3 is TGTGCCACCAGTGATTCCCGCGCCGGGATTAACACTGAAGCTTTCTTT. It specifies CATSDSRAGINTEAFF.

The chain combines TRBV6-6 with TRBJ1-5; D is perhaps TRBD1 (5 bases). Germline CDR1 is MNHNY and CDR2 is SVGAGI (reference sequence). The CDR3 is made up of 16 amino acids. V dropped 2 bases and J dropped 2 bases, with 13 bases sitting between them. CDR3: CASSYDIGVGNQPQHF. Here the CDR3 DNA reads TGTGCCAGCAGTTACGATATAGGGGTGGGCAATCAGCCCCAGCATTTT.

V usage is TRBV19 and J usage is TRBJ2-7, with 8 bases that match TRBD2. This CDR3 spans 15 amino acids. Germline V CDR1 and CDR2: LNHDA, SQIVND (reference sequence). The V and J ends lost 5 bases and 3 bases, in that order; junction bases with no gene match: 9. The CDR3 protein is CASSSIAGSRYEQYF. The DNA for the CDR3 is TGTGCCAGTAGTTCGATAGCGGGGAGCCGCTACGAGCAGTACTTC.

The chain recombines TRBV7-3 with TRBJ2-7, with 7 positions matching TRBD1. CDR1 and CDR2 (germline): SGHTA, FQGTGA. The CDR3 totals 14 residues. V dropped 6 bases and J dropped 0; count of bases not matched to a gene: 5. CDR3 region: CASRPQGTSYEQYF. DNA of the CDR3: TGTGCCAGCAGGCCACAGGGGACCTCCTACGAGCAGTACTTC.

This sequence joins TRBV7-3 and TRBJ2-3, with no clear D. The CDR3 has 15 residues. V lost 2 bases and J 0 bases, leaving 9 bases between the germline ends. The V gene's germline CDR1 is SGHTA and CDR2 FQGTGA. Here the CDR3 DNA reads TGTGCCAGCAGCTTACTGGCATCTAGCACAGATACGCAGTATTTT. This gives the protein CASSLLASSTDTQYF.

The J gene is TRBJ2-1, the V gene TRBV28; maybe TRBD2 (5 bases). The CDR3 runs 13 residues. V was pared by 6 bases and J by 0 bases, with 6 bases between. Germline V lookup: CDR1 MDHEN, CDR2 SYDVKM. This CDR3 reads CASSLASYNEQFF. The CDR3 coding sequence is TGTGCCAGCAGCCTAGCCTCCTACAATGAGCAGTTCTTC.

The chain recombines TRBV11-3 with TRBJ2-7, with 7 bases lining up with TRBD2. CDR3 length: 15 amino acids. Losses at the gene ends were 3 bases for V and 6 bases for J; bases not matched to a gene: 11. Per germline, CDR1 SGHNT and CDR2 YENEEA. The CDR3 DNA reads TGTGCCAGCAGCTTCCTGTTGCGGGAGAGTCGCGAGCAGTACTTC. Translated, it gives CASSFLLRESREQYF.

V gene TRBV7-2 combines with J gene TRBJ1-6, with D uncertain. Between the trimmed V and J ends, which lost 4 bases and 9 bases, there was a span of 16 bases. CDR1 and CDR2 (germline): SGHTA, FQGNSA. This CDR3 spans 15 amino acids. The CDR3 loop is CASSSSGRRGSPLHF. DNA for the CDR3: TGTGCCAGCAGCTCTAGCGGACGCCGTGGTTCACCCCTCCACTTT.

The rearrangement joins TRBV23-1 to TRBJ1-1; D is possibly TRBD1 (5 bases). TRBV23-1 is given ORF status, its function remaining uncertain. This CDR3 has 14 amino acids. V was trimmed by 4 bases and J by 4 bases, leaving 13 bases between them. CDR3 amino acids: CASSPRVRGTEAFF. Here the CDR3 DNA reads TGCGCCAGCAGTCCCAGGGTCCGCGGCACTGAAGCTTTCTTT.

This rearrangement joins TRBV5-8 to TRBJ2-7; 8 nucleotides match TRBD1. Trimming at V came to 4 bases and at J to 9 bases, leaving 12 bases not matched to a gene. Looked up from germline, CDR1 is SGHTS and CDR2 is YDEGEE. The CDR3 runs to 14 residues. CDR3 amino acids: CASSPTGTGAGQYF. The CDR3 region has the DNA TGTGCCAGCAGCCCGACCGGGACAGGCGCTGGGCAGTACTTC.

The chain joins TRBV11-2 to TRBJ2-7; TRBD1 aligns across 8 bases. J lost 4 bases, V lost 8 bases, and 13 bases had no gene match. Germline CDR1 and CDR2: SGHAT and FQNNGV. CDR3 length equals 15 residues. Here the CDR3 reads CASCIGTGTPYEQYF. The DNA for the CDR3 is TGTGCCAGCTGCATAGGGACAGGAACTCCGTACGAGCAGTACTTC.

The chain has TRBV5-1 and TRBJ1-6, with TRBD1 identical over 8 bases. Germline assignment: CDR1 SGHRS and CDR2 YFSETQ. The CDR3 covers 16 residues. The J segment lost 9 bases and the V segment lost 0 bases, leaving 8 bases of the junction unmatched. The CDR3 region has the DNA TGCGCCAGCAGCTTGGGGACCACAGGGGGAAGTTCACCCCTCCACTTT. Its translation is CASSLGTTGGSSPLHF.

This chain uses TRBV10-3 with TRBJ2-3; 10 nucleotides match TRBD2. The CDR3 contains 16 residues. V shed 3 bases, J shed 4 bases, and the junction held 7 bases outside the gene matches. Germline V CDR1 and CDR2: ENHRY, SYGVKD. DNA for the CDR3: TGTGCCATCAGTGAAGGCCGAGCGGGAGGGTCAGATACGCAGTATTTT. Its translation: CAISEGRAGGSDTQYF.

The chain couples TRBV19 to TRBJ1-3, with unresolved D. This CDR3 has 17 amino acids. V lost 6 bases, J lost 0 bases, and 18 bases lay in between. Germline CDR1 reads LNHDA; CDR2 reads SQIVND (reference sequence). The CDR3 sequence: CASSPTRITSSGNTIYF. The CDR3, as DNA: TGTGCCAGTAGCCCCACCCGAATTACGAGCTCTGGAAACACCATATATTTT.

The chain's CDR3 is CASSFIAGVVDEQFF. In nucleotides, the CDR3 is TGTGCCAGCAGTTTCATAGCGGGAGTGGTCGATGAGCAGTTCTTC. The rearrangement links TRBV6-6 to TRBJ2-1, with 9 positions matching TRBD2. Germline CDR1 MNHNY, CDR2 SVGAGI (reference sequence). This CDR3 has 15 residues. J lost 8 bases, V lost 4 bases, and 9 bases had no gene match.

This clone was recorded only once. The chain carries TRBV28 and TRBJ2-7, with 9 nucleotides matching TRBD2. J gave up 0 bases and V 8 bases, and 2 bases lay outside the gene matches. The CDR3 runs to 13 residues. Per the germline V gene, CDR1 is MDHEN and CDR2 is SYDVKM. Here the CDR3 reads CASLAGNSYEQYF. In nucleotides, the CDR3 is TGTGCCAGCCTAGCGGGAAACTCCTACGAGCAGTACTTC.

The genes are TRBV2 and TRBJ2-1, with TRBD2 as a possible D gene (5 bases). The CDR3 loop spans 13 amino acids. Germline V gene data show CDR1 as SNHLY and CDR2 as FYNNEI. V shed 3 bases and J shed 12 bases, with 15 bases lying between them. The CDR3 sequence is CASSDESDSGQFF. Here the CDR3 DNA reads TGTGCCAGCAGTGATGAGTCGGACTCGGGGCAGTTCTTC.

The genes are TRBV28 and TRBJ1-5, with D perhaps TRBD1 (5 bases). The V gene lost 2 bases and the J gene lost 3 bases, with 11 bases spanning the gap. The CDR3 consists of 15 residues. CDR1 MDHEN and CDR2 SYDVKM come from the germline V gene. CDR3 protein: CASSLGRGANQPQHF. The CDR3 coding sequence is TGTGCCAGCAGTTTAGGGCGGGGCGCCAATCAGCCCCAGCATTTT.

The chain joins TRBV5-1 to TRBJ2-7, with D perhaps matching TRBD1 (5 bases). CDR1 is SGHRS and CDR2 is YFSETQ in the germline V gene. The V end was cut by 0 bases, the J end by 3 bases, with 10 bases between. The CDR3 extends over 14 amino acids. CDR3 sequence: CASSLEGRDYEQYF. CDR3 in DNA: TGCGCCAGCAGCTTGGAGGGCAGGGACTACGAGCAGTACTTC.

V is TRBV19 and J is TRBJ1-4; 7 bases match TRBD1. V gave up 7 bases and J gave up 8 bases; unmatched junction bases: 13. Germline CDR1 is LNHDA and CDR2 is SQIVND (reference sequence). The CDR3 is 15 amino acids. The CDR3, as DNA: TGTGCCAGTACATACAACAGGGGATACGGAGAAAAACTGTTTTTT. This codes for CASTYNRGYGEKLFF.

As DNA, the CDR3 is TGTGCCAGCTCACCGTCCGAGTCCTACGAGCAGTACTTC. Its protein product is CASSPSESYEQYF. The chain recombines TRBV18 with TRBJ2-7; no firm D call. CDR3 size: 13 residues. The V and J ends lost 3 bases and 1 base respectively, with 7 bases between them. Germline CDR1 is KGHSH and CDR2 is LQKENI.

The chain links TRBV7-9 to TRBJ1-5; possible D gene TRBD1, 5 bases. The CDR3 contains 14 residues. Trimming removed 0 bases from V and 3 bases from J, with 6 bases in between. In germline, CDR1 is SEHNR, CDR2 FQNEAQ (reference sequence). The CDR3: CASSLAGANQPQHF. The CDR3 DNA reads as TGTGCCAGCAGCTTAGCTGGGGCCAATCAGCCCCAGCATTTT. Using reference TRBV7-9 and TRBJ1-5 for the parts outside the CDR3, the full variable domain is DTGVSQNPRHKITKRGQNVTFRCDPISEHNRLYWYRQTLGQGPEFLTYFQNEAQLEKSRLLSDRFSAERPKGSFSTLEIQRTEQGDSAMYLCASSLAGANQPQHFGDGTRLSIL.

CDR3 sequence: CASSLTGTGGYGYTF. CDR3 bases: TGTGCCAGCAGTTTAACCGGGACAGGGGGCTATGGCTACACCTTC. The chain carries TRBV27 and TRBJ1-2; 11 bases align to TRBD1. The J segment lost 4 bases and the V segment lost 2 bases, leaving 3 bases of the junction unmatched. CDR1 MNHEY and CDR2 SMNVEV come from the germline V gene (reference sequence). This CDR3 has 15 amino acids.

V and J are TRBV24-1 and TRBJ1-5; D unclear. Deletions cut 3 bases from V and 10 bases from J, with 12 bases between. CDR1 KGHDR and CDR2 SFDVKD come from the germline V gene. The CDR3 extends over 13 amino acids. CDR3 DNA sequence: TGTGCCACCAGTGATACCGCCCGACAACCCCAGCATTTT. Translated, it gives CATSDTARQPQHF.

This rearrangement joins TRBV27 to TRBJ1-3, with D maybe TRBD1 (6 bases). CDR1 and CDR2 from the germline V gene are MNHEY and SMNVEV (reference sequence). The CDR3 has 15 amino acids. Trimming removed 8 bases at V and 3 bases at J, with 17 bases between. DNA of the CDR3: TGTGCCAGCTCGCTACAGGGTGTAGTTGGAAACACCATATATTTT. Translation: CASSLQGVVGNTIYF.

The chain joins TRBV28 to TRBJ1-5; TRBD1 might be the D (6 bases). Germline V lookup: CDR1 MDHEN, CDR2 SYDVKM. Trimming removed 5 bases from V and 4 bases from J, with 18 bases in between. The CDR3 is 16 amino acids. The CDR3 DNA is TGTGCCAGCAGTCAAGACCTGAACAGGGCTAATCAGCCCCAGCATTTT. Residues: CASSQDLNRANQPQHF.

The chain links TRBV5-4 to TRBJ2-5; tentative D call: TRBD1 (6 bases). The V gene's germline CDR1 is SGHNT and CDR2 YYREEE (reference sequence). Trimming took 3 bases from V and 2 from J, leaving 11 bases between them. The CDR3 consists of 14 residues. In DNA, the CDR3 is TGTGCCAGCAGCTCCCAACAGGGACAAGAGACCCAGTACTTC. Protein: CASSSQQGQETQYF.